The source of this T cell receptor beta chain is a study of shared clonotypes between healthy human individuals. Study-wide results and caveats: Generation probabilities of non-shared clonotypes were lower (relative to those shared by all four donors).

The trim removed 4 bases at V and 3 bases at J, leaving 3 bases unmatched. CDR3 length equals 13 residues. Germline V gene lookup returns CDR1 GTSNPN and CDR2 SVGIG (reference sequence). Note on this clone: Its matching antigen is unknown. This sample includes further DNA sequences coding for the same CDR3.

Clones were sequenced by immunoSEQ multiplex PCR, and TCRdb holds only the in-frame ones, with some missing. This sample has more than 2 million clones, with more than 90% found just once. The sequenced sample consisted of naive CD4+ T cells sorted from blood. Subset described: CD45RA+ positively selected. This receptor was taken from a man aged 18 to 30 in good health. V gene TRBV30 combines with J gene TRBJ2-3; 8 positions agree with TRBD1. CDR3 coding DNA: TGTGCCTGGACCGGACAGGGAACAGATACGCAGTATTTT. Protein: CAWTGQGTDTQYF.